This T cell receptor (beta chain) was identified during a study of monozygotic twins with inflammatory bowel disease. Per donor there was one draw, yielding a blood sample of roughly 2.7 ml. Whole blood, unsorted for T cells, was the source of total RNA. TCRdb reprocessed the 5' RACE reads, with one entry per CDR3 protein and no DNA. The table lists 150,000 to 200,000 distinct CDR3 sequences, with 6.5% to 9% in the top ten. CDR1 is SQVTM, CDR2 ANQGSEA, per germline. This CDR3 spans 15 amino acids. The chain couples TRBV29-1 to TRBJ2-1; the TCRdb D gene call, TRBD2, has no DNA to confirm it. This clonotype was obtained from a human donor with ulcerative colitis or Crohn's disease, or a healthy co-twin of an affected twin (not recorded which). Sequencing was carried out using blood. The CDR3 sequence: CSGGYGTSANNEQFF.